One and the same sample provided the 16 T cell receptor beta chains below, sequenced in a study of cytomegalovirus exposure and HLA in healthy donors. 60 Vbeta and 13 Jbeta primers were used in PCR. Clones were sequenced by immunoSEQ multiplex PCR, and TCRdb holds only the in-frame ones, with some missing. Among about 160,000 clones listed, 75% were seen once. The sequenced material came from PBMCs. The source of these receptors is a woman between 50 and 59 years old in good health and CMV-seropositive.

The V gene is TRBV6-6, the J gene TRBJ2-7; 11 nucleotides align to TRBD2. Germline CDR1 and CDR2: MNHNY and SVGAGI (reference sequence). The CDR3 extends over 15 amino acids. J was trimmed by 0 bases and V by 5 bases; bases with no gene match: 3. CDR3 protein: CASSPSGGHSYEQYF. In nucleotides, the CDR3 is TGTGCCAGCAGTCCTAGCGGGGGGCACTCCTACGAGCAGTACTTC.

In DNA, the CDR3 is TGCGCCAGCAGTACTATAACAGGGAACACTGAAGCTTTCTTT. Translating gives CASSTITGNTEAFF. This rearrangement joins TRBV5-1 to TRBJ1-1, with D perhaps matching TRBD1 (5 bases). Trimming took off 5 bases at V and 1 base at J, with 12 bases between the two ends. This CDR3 is built from 14 residues. CDR1 and CDR2 from the germline V gene are SGHRS and YFSETQ.

The rearrangement joins TRBV2 to TRBJ1-1; D might be TRBD1 (6 bases). The CDR3 extends over 15 amino acids. V gave up 10 bases and J gave up 3 bases, with 21 bases separating them. The V gene's germline CDR1 is SNHLY and CDR2 FYNNEI. The CDR3 sequence is CATQPGRGLDTEAFF. DNA of the CDR3: TGTGCCACCCAACCGGGGAGGGGGTTGGACACTGAAGCTTTCTTT.

This chain uses TRBV6-1 with TRBJ1-6, with D tentatively TRBD1 (5 bases). V dropped 1 base and J dropped 5 bases, with 9 bases sitting between them. This CDR3 comprises 15 residues. Germline V CDR1 and CDR2: MNHNS, SASEGT. The CDR3 sequence is CASSEGQTDNSPLHF. CDR3 bases: TGTGCCAGCAGTGAAGGACAGACCGATAATTCACCCCTCCACTTT.

The CDR3 reads CASSAERTGGSEAFF. The CDR3 region has the DNA TGCGCCAGCAGCGCCGAGCGTACAGGGGGCTCTGAAGCTTTCTTT. The chain is built from TRBV5-1 and TRBJ1-1; TRBD1 aligns across 9 bases. The trim removed 4 bases at V and 6 bases at J, leaving 10 bases unmatched. CDR3 length: 15 residues. Looked up from germline, CDR1 is SGHRS and CDR2 is YFSETQ.

V usage is TRBV18 and J usage is TRBJ2-6, with 9 bases aligning to TRBD1. Unmatched junction bases numbered 4, after V lost 5 bases and J lost 2 bases. The germline V gene has CDR1 KGHSH and CDR2 LQKENI. This CDR3 is 16 amino acids long. The CDR3 protein is CASSENRGPGANVLTF. The DNA for the CDR3 is TGTGCCAGCTCAGAGAACAGGGGGCCTGGGGCCAACGTCCTGACTTTC.

This clone was counted a few times. The V and J genes are TRBV7-7 and TRBJ1-4; 8 bases are a match to TRBD1. There are 16 residues in the CDR3. Germline V gives CDR1 SSHAT, CDR2 FNYEAQ (reference sequence). V lost 4 bases, J lost 8 bases, and 12 bases stayed unmatched. The CDR3 sequence is CASSSGRTGSGEKLFF. CDR3 sequence (DNA): TGTGCCAGCAGCTCAGGGCGGACAGGGTCAGGGGAAAAACTGTTTTTT. Supplemented by reference TRBV7-7 and TRBJ1-4, the full variable domain reads GAGVSQSPRYKVTKRGQDVTLRCDPISSHATLYWYQQALGQGPEFLTYFNYEAQPDKSGLPSDRFSAERPEGSISTLTIQRTEQRDSAMYRCASSSGRTGSGEKLFFGSGTQLSVL.

CDR3 amino acids: CASSVGQGNTEAFF. CDR3 in DNA: TGCGCCAGCAGCGTGGGACAGGGGAACACTGAAGCTTTCTTT. The genes are TRBV5-1 and TRBJ1-1, with 9 bases matching TRBD1. Germline values: CDR1 SGHRS, CDR2 YFSETQ. Trimming took 4 bases from V and 1 from J; bases not matched to a gene: 2. This CDR3 comprises 14 residues.

J is TRBJ2-6 and V is TRBV18; D gene unclear. Trimming left V 1 base short and J 0 bases short, with 4 bases between. The CDR3 has 15 residues. CDR1 and CDR2 from the germline V gene are KGHSH and LQKENI. The CDR3 DNA follows: TGTGCCAGCTCACCACAACACTCTGGGGCCAACGTCCTGACTTTC. Its translation is CASSPQHSGANVLTF.

The chain recombines TRBV14 with TRBJ1-5; TRBD1 matches at 9 bases. The V gene end was trimmed by 0 bases and the J gene end by 9 bases; junction bases not matched to a gene: 18. In germline, CDR1 is SGHDN, CDR2 FVKESK. CDR3 size: 19 residues. This CDR3 is CASSQEGTGKRVTGVPQHF. Here the CDR3 DNA reads TGTGCCAGCAGCCAAGAGGGGACAGGGAAACGCGTTACGGGAGTGCCCCAGCATTTT.

A few counts support this clone. The gene calls are TRBV2 and TRBJ2-7; D might be TRBD2 (5 bases). V was clipped by 6 bases and J by 0 bases, with 12 bases between them. This CDR3 contains 14 residues. Per germline, CDR1 SNHLY and CDR2 FYNNEI. CDR3 protein: CASRDGLSSYEQYF. CDR3 nucleotide sequence: TGTGCCAGCAGGGACGGACTGAGCTCCTACGAGCAGTACTTC.

This chain joins TRBV29-1 and TRBJ1-1; TRBD1 might be the D (5 bases). CDR1 SQVTM and CDR2 ANQGSEA come from the germline V gene. V was shortened by 4 bases and J by 0 bases, with 12 bases between the two germline ends. The CDR3 contains 14 residues. CDR3 sequence reads: CSVGGAGMNTEAFF. CDR3 DNA: TGCAGCGTTGGCGGGGCGGGCATGAACACTGAAGCTTTCTTT.

The chain recombines TRBV5-1 with TRBJ2-2, with D possibly TRBD1 on 5 matching bases. CDR3 length equals 16 residues. Trimming left V 5 bases short and J 5 bases short, with 19 bases between. CDR1 is SGHRS and CDR2 is YFSETQ in the germline V gene. The CDR3 here is CASRLTVMPGTGELFF. The CDR3 DNA follows: TGCGCCAGCAGATTGACAGTAATGCCAGGGACCGGGGAGCTGTTTTTT.

The J gene is TRBJ2-3, the V gene TRBV7-2, with TRBD2 as a possible D gene (6 bases). The V end was cut by 5 bases, the J end by 2 bases, with 11 bases between. This CDR3 has 14 amino acids. Germline V CDR1 and CDR2: SGHTA, FQGNSA. CDR3 in DNA: TGTGCCAGCAGCCTTGGGACTTCCACAGATACGCAGTATTTT. This encodes CASSLGTSTDTQYF. Drawing the rest from reference TRBV7-2 and TRBJ2-3, the complete variable domain is GAGVSQSPSNKVTEKGKDVELRCDPISGHTALYWYRQSLGQGLEFLIYFQGNSAPDKSGLPSDRFSAERTGGSVSTLTIQRTQQEDSAVYLCASSLGTSTDTQYFGPGTRLTVL.

This clone has only a few counts. The chain uses TRBV5-4 and TRBJ2-1, with 14 positions matching TRBD2. From germline, CDR1 is SGHNT and CDR2 YYREEE (reference sequence). The CDR3 contains 13 residues. V was pared by 7 bases and J by 9 bases, with 3 bases of the junction left unmatched. CDR3 DNA: TGTGCCAGCGGGACTAGCGGGGGTGCTGAGCAGTTCTTC. Its translation is CASGTSGGAEQFF. Full variable domain (outside the CDR3, taken from reference TRBV5-4 and TRBJ2-1): ETGVTQSPTHLIKTRGQQVTLRCSSQSGHNTVSWYQQALGQGPQFIFQYYREEENGRGNFPPRFSGLQFPNYSSELNVNALELDDSALYLCASGTSGGAEQFFGPGTRLTVL.

V usage is TRBV27 and J usage is TRBJ2-1; 8 bases map to TRBD2. Germline V CDR1 and CDR2: MNHEY, SMNVEV (reference sequence). Germline trimming cut 4 bases from V and 7 bases from J; bases unmatched to any gene: 12. The CDR3 contains 16 residues. In DNA form, the CDR3 reads TGTGCCAGCAGTTCCTCCGGGGGGGGCCGAGGGAATGAGCAGTTCTTC. Translation: CASSSSGGGRGNEQFF.